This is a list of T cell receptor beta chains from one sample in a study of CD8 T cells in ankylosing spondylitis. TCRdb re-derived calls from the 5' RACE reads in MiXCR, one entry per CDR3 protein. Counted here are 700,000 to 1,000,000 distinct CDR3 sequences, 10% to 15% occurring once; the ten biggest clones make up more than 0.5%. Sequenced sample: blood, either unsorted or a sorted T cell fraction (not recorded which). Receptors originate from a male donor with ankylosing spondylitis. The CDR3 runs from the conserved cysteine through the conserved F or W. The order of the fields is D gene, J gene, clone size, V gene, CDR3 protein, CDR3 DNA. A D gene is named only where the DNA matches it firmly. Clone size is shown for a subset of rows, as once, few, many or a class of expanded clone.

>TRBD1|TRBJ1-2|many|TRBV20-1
CSCRGPRGYTF
TGCAGTTGCAGGGGGCCGCGGGGCTACACCTTC
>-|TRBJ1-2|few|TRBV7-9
CASSLEPRGAKGYTF
TGTGCCAGCAGCTTAGAACCTAGGGGCGCGAAGGGCTACACCTTC
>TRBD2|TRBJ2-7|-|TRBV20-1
CSARPGLFSYEQYF
TGCAGTGCTAGACCGGGACTATTCTCCTACGAGCAGTACTTC
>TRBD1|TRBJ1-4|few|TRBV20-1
CSASGDRGREKLFF
TGCAGTGCTAGCGGGGACAGGGGGCGTGAAAAACTGTTTTTT
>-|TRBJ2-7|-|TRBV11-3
CASSLDAESYEQYF
TGTGCCAGCAGCTTAGATGCCGAGTCCTACGAGCAGTACTTC
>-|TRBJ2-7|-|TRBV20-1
CSAPGPSRGEQYF
TGCAGTGCTCCGGGACCCTCCCGAGGCGAGCAGTACTTC
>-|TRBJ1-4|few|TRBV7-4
CASSPSDPGTNEKLFF
TGTGCCAGCAGCCCTAGCGACCCGGGTACTAATGAAAAACTGTTTTTT
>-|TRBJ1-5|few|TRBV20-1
CSARRMGQLGNQPQHF
TGCAGTGCTAGGAGAATGGGACAACTGGGCAATCAGCCCCAGCATTTT
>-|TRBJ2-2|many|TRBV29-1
CSAHNGAGELFF
TGCAGCGCTCACAATGGGGCCGGGGAGCTGTTTTTT
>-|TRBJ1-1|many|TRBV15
CATSRVGGNTEAFF
TGTGCCACCAGCAGAGTGGGCGGGAACACTGAAGCTTTCTTT
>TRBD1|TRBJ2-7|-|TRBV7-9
CASSAGPGQALGEQYF
TGTGCCAGCAGCGCAGGACCGGGACAGGCCCTAGGGGAGCAGTACTTC
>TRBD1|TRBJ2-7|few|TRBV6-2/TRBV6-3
CASSSGGRYEQYF
TGTGCCAGCAGTTCAGGGGGCCGCTACGAGCAGTACTTC
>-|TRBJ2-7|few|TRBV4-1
CASSRLQGLGYEQYF
TGCGCCAGCAGCCGACTACAGGGTCTGGGGTACGAGCAGTACTTC
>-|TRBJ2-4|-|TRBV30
CAWSAGTLYIQYF
TGTGCCTGGAGTGCCGGGACATTGTACATTCAGTACTTC
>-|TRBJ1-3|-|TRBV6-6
CASSYPPGASIYF
TGTGCCAGCAGTTACCCCCCCGGCGCCTCCATATATTTT
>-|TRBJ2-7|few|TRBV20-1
CSALFSKGSYEQYF
TGCAGCGCTTTATTTAGCAAGGGCTCCTACGAGCAGTACTTC
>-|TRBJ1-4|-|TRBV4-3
CASRRSGGADEKLFF
TGCGCCAGCAGGAGGTCCGGGGGCGCCGACGAAAAACTGTTTTTT
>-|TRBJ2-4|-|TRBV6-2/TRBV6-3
CASSFRRGPRGDIQYF
TGTGCCAGCAGTTTCCGCCGAGGCCCCCGAGGGGACATTCAGTACTTC
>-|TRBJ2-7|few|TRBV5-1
CASSLVRSDEQYF
TGCGCCAGCAGCCTGGTAAGGTCCGACGAGCAGTACTTC
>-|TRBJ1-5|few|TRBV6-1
CASTREDSSKPQHF
TGTGCCAGCACCCGGGAGGACAGTTCTAAGCCCCAGCATTTT
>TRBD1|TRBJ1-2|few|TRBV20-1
CSARDLRGTNYGYTF
TGCAGTGCTAGAGATCTCAGGGGGACGAACTATGGCTACACCTTC
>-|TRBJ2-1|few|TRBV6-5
CASSYRAAATYNEQFF
TGTGCCAGCAGTTATCGGGCGGCCGCCACCTACAATGAGCAGTTCTTC
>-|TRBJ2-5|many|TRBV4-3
CASSQGGTQYF
TGTGCCAGCAGCCAAGGGGGGACCCAGTACTTC
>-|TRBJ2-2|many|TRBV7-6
CASSAGTGELFF
TGTGCCAGCAGCGCGGGCACCGGGGAGCTGTTTTTT
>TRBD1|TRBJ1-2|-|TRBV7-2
CASSLGAGTVVRGYTF
TGTGCCAGCAGCTTAGGGGCTGGGACAGTAGTTCGAGGCTACACCTTC
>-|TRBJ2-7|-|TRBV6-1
CASSEVIAIRDYEQYF
TGTGCCAGCAGTGAAGTCATCGCCATTAGGGACTACGAGCAGTACTTC
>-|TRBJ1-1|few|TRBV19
CASCRASWTEAFF
TGTGCCAGTTGCAGGGCCTCGTGGACTGAAGCTTTCTTT
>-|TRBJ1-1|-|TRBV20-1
CSARDRGWEGIAEAFF
TGCAGTGCTAGAGATCGTGGTTGGGAAGGGATCGCTGAAGCTTTCTTT
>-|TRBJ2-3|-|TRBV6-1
CASSKGQGNTDTQYF
TGTGCCAGCAGCAAGGGGCAGGGGAACACAGATACGCAGTATTTT
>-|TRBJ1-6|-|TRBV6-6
CASSYQGKLHF
TGTGCCAGCAGTTACCAGGGCAAGCTCCACTTT
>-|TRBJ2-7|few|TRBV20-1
CSANQGLTYEQYF
TGCAGTGCCAATCAGGGTCTCACCTACGAGCAGTACTTC
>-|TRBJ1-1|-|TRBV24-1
CATSDSGRTEAFF
TGTGCCACCAGTGATTCAGGAAGGACTGAAGCTTTCTTT
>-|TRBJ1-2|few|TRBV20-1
CSARSGANYGYTF
TGCAGTGCTAGATCGGGGGCTAACTATGGCTACACCTTC
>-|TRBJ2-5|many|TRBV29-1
CSVRLGAETQYF
TGCAGCGTTAGGCTAGGGGCAGAGACCCAGTACTTC
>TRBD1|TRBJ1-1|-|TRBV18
CASSPFGQGNTEAFF
TGTGCCAGCTCACCCTTCGGACAGGGGAACACTGAAGCTTTCTTT
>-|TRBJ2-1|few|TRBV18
CASSPGFNEQFF
TGTGCCAGCTCACCGGGATTCAATGAGCAGTTCTTC
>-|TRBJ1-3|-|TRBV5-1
CASSPAGDGNTIYF
TGCGCCAGCAGCCCCGCGGGGGACGGAAACACCATATATTTT
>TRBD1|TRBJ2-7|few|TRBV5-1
CASSHTGDEQYF
TGCGCCAGCAGCCACACAGGGGACGAGCAGTACTTC
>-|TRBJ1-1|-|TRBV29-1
CSVGPSFPSTEAFF
TGCAGCGTTGGTCCCAGTTTTCCGTCCACTGAAGCTTTCTTT
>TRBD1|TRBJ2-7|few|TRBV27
CASSFRGQATYEQYF
TGTGCCAGCAGTTTCCGTGGACAGGCCACCTACGAGCAGTACTTC
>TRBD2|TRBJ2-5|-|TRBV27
CASSSLKWVAGGQETQYF
TGTGCCAGCAGTTCCTTAAAATGGGTAGCGGGTGGGCAAGAGACCCAGTACTTC
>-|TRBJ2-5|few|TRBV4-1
CASSPLTAGFQETQYF
TGCGCCAGCAGCCCTCTAACTGCGGGATTCCAAGAGACCCAGTACTTC
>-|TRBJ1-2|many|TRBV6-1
CASSEGGRVFGGYTF
TGTGCCAGCAGTGAAGGCGGCAGGGTATTTGGGGGCTACACCTTC
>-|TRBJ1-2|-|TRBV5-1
CASSLGGSTLYGYTF
TGCGCCAGCAGCTTGGGTGGCTCAACCCTCTATGGCTACACCTTC
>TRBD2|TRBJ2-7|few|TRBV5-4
CASSPGTSGKEQYF
TGTGCCAGCAGCCCCGGTACTAGCGGGAAGGAGCAGTACTTC
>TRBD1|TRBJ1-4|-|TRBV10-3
CAISPGTGSGSEKLFF
TGTGCCATCAGTCCCGGGACAGGGAGTGGGAGTGAAAAACTGTTTTTT
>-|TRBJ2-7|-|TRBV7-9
CASSLAGPASYVKQYF
TGTGCCAGCAGCTTAGCGGGTCCAGCGTCCTACGTGAAGCAGTACTTC
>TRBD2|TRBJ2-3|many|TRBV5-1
CASTLAGGRTDTQYF
TGCGCCAGCACCCTAGCGGGAGGTCGCACAGATACGCAGTATTTT
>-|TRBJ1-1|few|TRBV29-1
CSVAPGGTNTEAFF
TGCAGCGTTGCACCGGGGGGGACGAACACTGAAGCTTTCTTT
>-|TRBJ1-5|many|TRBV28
CASSYFGQPQHF
TGTGCCAGCAGTTACTTCGGTCAGCCCCAGCATTTT
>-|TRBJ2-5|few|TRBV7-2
CASSFSRETQYF
TGTGCCAGCAGCTTCAGCCGGGAGACCCAGTACTTC
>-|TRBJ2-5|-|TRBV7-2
CASTQTGTQYF
TGTGCCAGCACACAAACAGGAACCCAGTACTTC
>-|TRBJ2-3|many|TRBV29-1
CSVVKAISTDTQYF
TGCAGCGTAGTGAAGGCAATAAGCACAGATACGCAGTATTTT
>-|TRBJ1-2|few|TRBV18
CASSRDTEAYGYTF
TGTGCCAGCTCGCGGGACACCGAGGCCTATGGCTACACCTTC
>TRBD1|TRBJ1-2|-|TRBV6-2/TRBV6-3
CASSPFGQGGNYGYTF
TGTGCCAGCAGTCCCTTCGGACAGGGAGGCAACTATGGCTACACCTTC